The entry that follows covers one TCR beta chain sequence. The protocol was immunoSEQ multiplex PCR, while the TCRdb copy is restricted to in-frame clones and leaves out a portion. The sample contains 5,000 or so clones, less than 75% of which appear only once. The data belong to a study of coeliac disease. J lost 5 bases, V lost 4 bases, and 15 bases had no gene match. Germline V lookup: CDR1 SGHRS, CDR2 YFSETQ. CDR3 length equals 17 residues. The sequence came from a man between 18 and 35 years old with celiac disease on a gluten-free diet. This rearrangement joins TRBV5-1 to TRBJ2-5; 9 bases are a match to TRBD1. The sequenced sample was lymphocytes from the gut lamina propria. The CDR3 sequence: CASSPLGQTGGEETQYF. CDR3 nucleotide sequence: TGCGCCAGCAGCCCGCTGGGGCAGACAGGGGGGGAGGAGACCCAGTACTTC.